The 5 T cell receptor beta chains presented below share a single source sample, sequenced in a study of shared clonotypes between healthy human individuals. The protocol was immunoSEQ multiplex PCR, while the TCRdb copy is restricted to in-frame clones and leaves out a portion. Of 400,000 to 600,000 clones in the sample, over 75% were seen once. Sequencing was performed on PBMCs. The receptors here all came from a woman aged 40 to 49 in good health. Some clones in this sample may be carry-over from other donors' samples.

The chain links TRBV18 to TRBJ2-2; no reliable D call. The V end was cut by 4 bases, the J end by 0 bases, with 9 bases between. There are 15 residues in the CDR3. The germline gives CDR1 KGHSH, CDR2 LQKENI. The CDR3 nucleotides are TGTGCCAGCTCACGGTCTCTCGCGAACACCGGGGAGCTGTTTTTT. Amino acid sequence: CASSRSLANTGELFF.

The chain employs TRBV21-1 and TRBJ1-1; TRBD1 is taken as the D call from the table, unchecked against the DNA. TRBV21-1 is marked as a pseudogene. This CDR3 has 16 residues. In nucleotides, the CDR3 is TGTGCCAGCAGACTCCCTGGATCGTCAGGGGGCACTGAAGCTTTCTTT. This codes for CASRLPGSSGGTEAFF.

The chain is built from TRBV5-1 and TRBJ2-7; no firm D call. Trimming took 2 bases from V and 6 from J, leaving 12 bases between them. CDR1 is SGHRS and CDR2 is YFSETQ in the germline V gene. The CDR3 consists of 13 residues. The CDR3 sequence: CASSFTRSGEQYF. The CDR3 nucleotides are TGCGCCAGCAGCTTTACCCGGAGTGGCGAGCAGTACTTC.

This chain joins TRBV5-1 and TRBJ1-1; 8 bases align to TRBD1. This CDR3 spans 18 amino acids. Germline CDR1 reads SGHRS; CDR2 reads YFSETQ. V was pared by 3 bases and J by 0 bases, with 13 bases of the junction left unmatched. CDR3 in DNA: TGCGCCAGCAGCTGGACCGGGACAGGAGTTGGCATGAACACTGAAGCTTTCTTT. Encoded protein: CASSWTGTGVGMNTEAFF.

This clone was seen a few times. The chain carries TRBV28 and TRBJ2-2, with 9 bases that match TRBD2. The CDR3 is 16 residues long. In germline, CDR1 is MDHEN, CDR2 SYDVKM. J was trimmed by 5 bases and V by 1 base; bases with no gene match: 5. For the CDR3, the DNA is TGTGCCAGCAGTTTATACAGCGGGAGGAAAACCGGGGAGCTGTTTTTT. Protein product: CASSLYSGRKTGELFF.